This T cell receptor (beta chain) appears in the sequencing data of a study of T cell changes during pregnancy in multiple sclerosis. Sequencing used immunoSEQ multiplex PCR; TCRdb keeps in-frame clones, though not all of them. The sample holds more than 35,000 clones; around 93% are singletons and the top ten take 0.45% to 0.55%. This clone was counted a few times. CDR3 length equals 13 residues. CDR1 and CDR2 from the germline V gene are SGHNT and YENEEA. Unmatched junction bases numbered 3, after V lost 5 bases and J lost 2 bases. The sequence was obtained from a female donor in good health, enrolled as a control in a pregnancy study. The input for sequencing was CD4+ T cells from peripheral blood mononuclear cells, taken in the third trimester of pregnancy. The chain combines TRBV11-3 with TRBJ2-7; 7 nucleotides line up with TRBD2. The CDR3 DNA reads as TGTGCCAGCAGCCCTGGGGGGGCCTACGAGCAGTACTTC. It translates to CASSPGGAYEQYF.